This T cell receptor (beta chain) was recorded in a study of blood T cell repertoires in COVID-19. Study background: The analysed material was cDNA or gDNA that came from T cells, B-cell-depleted T cells, or PBMCs.

Data came from immunoSEQ multiplex PCR; TCRdb stores just in-frame clones and leaves some out. In the table there are hundreds of thousands of clones, about 90% of which are singletons. Germline CDR1 is GTSNPN and CDR2 is SVGIG (reference sequence). J was trimmed by 2 bases and V by 0 bases; bases with no gene match: 6. The CDR3 sequence is 17 residues long. The sample was PBMCs or T cells enriched from blood (not recorded which). This sequence was found in a woman aged 45-65 years who had been exposed to COVID-19. The chain recombines TRBV30 with TRBJ2-7; 14 nucleotides align to TRBD2. The CDR3 bases are TGTGCCTGGAGTGTACCCCGGACTAGCGGGGGGACCTACGAGCAGTACTTC. Amino acids: CAWSVPRTSGGTYEQYF.